This T cell receptor beta chain appears in the sequencing data of a study of T cells after posttransplantation cyclophosphamide. Points from the study as a whole: TRB clonality was highly associated with recipient CMV seropositivity and reactivation. Tissue-infiltrating T cells from skin or gut overlapped little with blood T cells. Later blood repertoires were often dominated by clones from the donor CD8+ memory compartment.

A marrow graft followed busulfan-fludarabine conditioning, with cyclophosphamide on days +3 and +4. With regard to this clone: The target antigen is unknown.

Trimming took 1 base from V and 5 from J, leaving 17 bases between them. The germline V gene has CDR1 SGHAT and CDR2 FQNNGV. This CDR3 has 17 residues. TCRdb keeps only in-frame clones here, not all; method: immunoSEQ multiplex PCR. The sample holds tens of thousands of clones, around 78% seen once. This receptor was taken from a female patient aged 40-49 years who received an allogeneic stem cell transplant from a related donor, was CMV-positive, and had no GVHD. Certain T cells may be donor cells from the graft. The chain couples TRBV11-2 to TRBJ2-2, with D perhaps matching TRBD2 (5 bases). Sequences were derived from CD4+ T cells sorted from blood, sampled roughly 2,000 days after a stem cell transplant with posttransplant cyclophosphamide. This chain's CDR3 is CASSLVVGEGGTGELFF. CDR3 nucleotide sequence: TGTGCCAGCAGCTTAGTAGTTGGCGAAGGCGGGACCGGGGAGCTGTTTTTT.